This T cell receptor (beta chain) was found in a study of blood T cell repertoires in COVID-19. In the original workflow: Amplification from reference gene primers served as the basis for estimated nucleated cell counts. The repertoire was sequenced with immunoSEQ multiplex PCR; TCRdb's copy has only in-frame clones and lacks some. The D gene and trimming were derived from the DNA, and the V and J assignments and clone size from that table. The sample records around 200,000 clones, 86% being singletons. The length of the CDR3 is 15 residues. Germline V gene lookup returns CDR1 MGHRA and CDR2 YSYEKL. Trimming pared 0 bases from V and 5 bases from J, leaving 10 bases between.

This chain joins TRBV4-1 and TRBJ1-4; D gene unclear. The source material was peripheral blood. The source of this sequence is a woman between 55 and 75 years old with COVID-19, enrolled during active disease. CDR3 region: CASSQDRVSNEKLFF. The CDR3 nucleotides are TGCGCCAGCAGCCAAGATCGGGTGAGCAATGAAAAACTGTTTTTT.